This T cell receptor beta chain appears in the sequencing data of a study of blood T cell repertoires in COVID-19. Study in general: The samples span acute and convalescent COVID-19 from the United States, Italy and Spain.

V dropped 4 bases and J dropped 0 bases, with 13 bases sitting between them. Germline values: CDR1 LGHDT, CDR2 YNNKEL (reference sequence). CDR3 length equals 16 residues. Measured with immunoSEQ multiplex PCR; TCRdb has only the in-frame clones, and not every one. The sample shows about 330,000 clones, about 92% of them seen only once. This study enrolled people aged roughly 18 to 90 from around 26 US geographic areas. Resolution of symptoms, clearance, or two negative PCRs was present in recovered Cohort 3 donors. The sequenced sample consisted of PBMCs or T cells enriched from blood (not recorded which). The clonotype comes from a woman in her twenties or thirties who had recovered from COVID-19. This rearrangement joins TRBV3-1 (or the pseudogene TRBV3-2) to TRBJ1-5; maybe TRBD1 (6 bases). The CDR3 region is CASSPGHTYSNQPQHF. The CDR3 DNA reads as TGTGCCAGCAGCCCGGGACATACGTATAGCAATCAGCCCCAGCATTTT.